One sample yielded the 21 T cell receptor beta chains listed below, sequenced in a study of shared clonotypes between healthy human individuals. Sequenced by immunoSEQ multiplex PCR; TCRdb stores in-frame clones only, minus some. In the table there are approximately 1.9 million clones, around 93% of which are singletons. CD8 cells classed as naive were CD45RO-negative and positively selected for CCR7, excluding terminally differentiated effector memory CD45RA+ cells. Source material: naive CD8+ T cells from PBMCs. The origin of the receptors is a man between 18 and 29 years old in good health. Some clones in this sample may be carry-over from other donors' samples.

V usage is TRBV7-8 and J usage is TRBJ2-7, with 7 bases fitting TRBD2. The CDR3 has 14 amino acids. The junction had 4 bases not matched to a gene; V was cut back by 2 bases and J by 3 bases. Germline values: CDR1 SGHVS, CDR2 FQNEAQ. CDR3 sequence reads: CASSLIGRGYEQYF. In DNA, the CDR3 is TGTGCCAGCAGCTTAATAGGGAGGGGCTACGAGCAGTACTTC.

The J gene is TRBJ2-7, the V gene TRBV5-1; 10 bases fit TRBD1. CDR3 length equals 14 residues. Per germline, CDR1 SGHRS and CDR2 YFSETQ. V lost 2 bases to trimming and J lost 7 bases; unmatched junction nucleotides: 6. The DNA of the CDR3 is TGCGCCAGCAGCTTATGGGACAGGGGTGTAGAGCAGTACTTC. Its translation: CASSLWDRGVEQYF.

The rearrangement links TRBV27 to TRBJ2-1, with 9 bases lining up with TRBD2. CDR1 and CDR2 from the germline V gene are MNHEY and SMNVEV (reference sequence). V was pared by 3 bases and J by 7 bases, with 7 bases of the junction left unmatched. The CDR3 is 15 amino acids. The CDR3 DNA reads as TGTGCCAGCAGTTTCTGGCGGGAGGGCCAGAATGAGCAGTTCTTC. It is translated as CASSFWREGQNEQFF.

This clone came up once. Other nucleotide sequences in the sample specify the same CDR3. V usage is TRBV27 and J usage is TRBJ2-2, with a tentative D call TRBD1 (5 bases). The V end lost 5 bases, the J end lost 7 bases, and 8 bases lay between the germline ends. Looked up from germline, CDR1 is MNHEY and CDR2 is SMNVEV (reference sequence). The CDR3 sequence is 12 residues long. CDR3 nucleotides: TGTGCCAGCAGTCTAAGGGGCGGGGAGCTGTTTTTT. Its translation: CASSLRGGELFF.

The chain links TRBV5-4 to TRBJ2-7; 10 bases fit TRBD2. The J segment lost 5 bases and the V segment lost 3 bases, leaving 8 bases of the junction unmatched. This CDR3 is built from 15 residues. CDR1 is SGHNT and CDR2 is YYREEE in the germline V gene (reference sequence). CDR3 in amino acids: CASSWKREGGHEQYF. The CDR3 DNA reads as TGTGCCAGCAGCTGGAAGCGGGAGGGGGGCCACGAGCAGTACTTC.

This clone was picked up a small number of times. The sample carries other DNA sequences with the same CDR3. The chain employs TRBV27 and TRBJ2-1, with D unresolved. V was clipped by 0 bases and J by 6 bases, with 6 bases between them. CDR1 is MNHEY and CDR2 is SMNVEV in the germline V gene (reference sequence). The CDR3 is made up of 13 amino acids. The CDR3 here is CASSLSSVNEQFF. As DNA, the CDR3 is TGTGCCAGCAGTTTATCGAGTGTCAATGAGCAGTTCTTC.

This chain connects TRBV7-9 to TRBJ2-1; 7 positions match TRBD1. Germline trimming cut 6 bases from V and 8 bases from J; bases unmatched to any gene: 7. This CDR3 is built from 13 residues. In germline, CDR1 is SEHNR, CDR2 FQNEAQ (reference sequence). The CDR3 region has the DNA TGTGCCAGCAGTTGGAACAGGGGCGATGAGCAGTTCTTC. It specifies CASSWNRGDEQFF.

V gene TRBV28 combines with J gene TRBJ2-5, with 9 bases matching TRBD2. Trimming cost V 11 bases and J 3 bases; bases outside gene matches: 7. Germline CDR1 and CDR2: MDHEN and SYDVKM. The CDR3 runs to 13 residues. CDR3 loop: CAVRTSAEETQYF. For the CDR3, the DNA is TGTGCCGTCAGGACTAGCGCCGAAGAGACCCAGTACTTC.

The chain carries TRBV30 and TRBJ2-3; D is undetermined. Germline CDR1 reads GTSNPN; CDR2 reads SVGIG (reference sequence). This CDR3 is 15 amino acids long. Trimming took 2 bases from V and 4 from J, leaving 16 bases between them. For the CDR3, the DNA is TGTGCCTGGAGTCGACCTGTCCTAAACGCAGATACGCAGTATTTT. It translates to CAWSRPVLNADTQYF.

The chain uses TRBV7-9 and TRBJ2-1; D unclear. The CDR3 totals 13 residues. The germline V gene has CDR1 SEHNR and CDR2 FQNEAQ (reference sequence). The germline V and J ends were trimmed by 2 bases and 10 bases, with 12 bases remaining between them. The CDR3 DNA reads as TGTGCCAGCAGCTTAACGAGCGCGTGGGAGCAGTTCTTC. Translated: CASSLTSAWEQFF.

This chain joins TRBV9 and TRBJ1-2; possible D gene TRBD1, 6 bases. The V end lost 3 bases, the J end lost 4 bases, and 10 bases lay between the germline ends. Per the germline V gene, CDR1 is SGDLS and CDR2 is YYNGEE. The CDR3 has 13 residues. CDR3 residues: CASSETGTYGYTF. The CDR3, as DNA: TGTGCCAGCAGCGAGACAGGCACCTATGGCTACACCTTC.

With respect to this clone: Other DNA sequences from this sample encode an identical CDR3 as well. The J gene is TRBJ2-1, the V gene TRBV4-3; 10 bases match TRBD2. Germline V CDR1 and CDR2: LGHNA, YSLEER. This CDR3 has 16 residues. The V and J ends lost 1 base and 3 bases, in that order; junction bases with no gene match: 3. CDR3 nucleotides: TGCGCCAGCAGCCAAGGACTAGCGGGCATCTACAATGAGCAGTTCTTC. Its protein is CASSQGLAGIYNEQFF.

This clone turned up a few times. This chain joins TRBV4-1 and TRBJ1-1; D ambiguous. The length of the CDR3 is 14 residues. V gave up 1 base and J gave up 1 base, with 7 bases separating them. Germline CDR1 reads MGHRA; CDR2 reads YSYEKL. This chain's CDR3 is CASSQVRWNTEAFF. As DNA, the CDR3 is TGCGCCAGCAGCCAAGTCCGGTGGAACACTGAAGCTTTCTTT.

CDR3 loop: CASSLGVFPTNEKLFF. CDR3 DNA: TGTGCCAGCAGCTTAGGGGTCTTCCCAACTAATGAAAAACTGTTTTTT. This chain links TRBV11-2 with TRBJ1-4, with D hard to call. In germline, CDR1 is SGHAT, CDR2 FQNNGV. CDR3 length: 16 residues. Trimming took off 1 base at V and 0 bases at J, with 9 bases between the two ends. Combining the CDR3 with reference TRBV11-2 and TRBJ1-4 gives the whole variable domain EAGVAQSPRYKIIEKRQSVAFWCNPISGHATLYWYQQILGQGPKLLIQFQNNGVVDDSQLPKDRFSAERLKGVDSTLKIQPAKLEDSAVYLCASSLGVFPTNEKLFFGSGTQLSVL.

The rearrangement joins TRBV9 to TRBJ1-4; a possible D gene is TRBD1 (5 bases). Per germline, CDR1 SGDLS and CDR2 YYNGEE. Trimming cost V 6 bases and J 5 bases, with 17 bases left between them. CDR3 size: 15 residues. The CDR3 nucleotides read TGTGCCAGCAAATTCCTCGGGGGATGGAATGAAAAACTGTTTTTT. Its translation: CASKFLGGWNEKLFF. Complete variable domain (other parts from reference TRBV9 and TRBJ1-4): DSGVTQTPKHLITATGQRVTLRCSPRSGDLSVYWYQQSLDQGLQFLIQYYNGEERAKGNILERFSAQQFPDLHSELNLSSLELGDSALYFCASKFLGGWNEKLFFGSGTQLSVL.

The genes are TRBV10-2 and TRBJ2-1; D may be TRBD2 (5 bases). In germline, CDR1 is WSHSY, CDR2 SAAADI. V lost 9 bases, J lost 9 bases, and 9 bases lay in between. This CDR3 contains 10 residues. CDR3 in amino acids: CASSGIEQFF. DNA for the CDR3: TGCGCCAGTTCCGGGATTGAGCAGTTCTTC.

This clone is a singleton in its sample. This chain uses TRBV5-5 with TRBJ2-1; weak D call: TRBD2 (6 bases). The CDR3 runs to 14 residues. V dropped 1 base and J dropped 7 bases, with 12 bases sitting between them. Germline values: CDR1 SGHKS, CDR2 YYEKEE (reference sequence). The CDR3 DNA reads as TGTGCCAGCAGCTTGTTCGGGGGTGGGAATGAGCAGTTCTTC. This translates into CASSLFGGGNEQFF.

This clone was picked up one time. The V gene is TRBV9, the J gene TRBJ2-7; TRBD1 matches 9 bases. The CDR3 runs 16 residues. The germline V gene encodes CDR1 SGDLS and CDR2 YYNGEE. V lost 3 bases and J lost 1; bases outside the gene matches: 8. The CDR3 bases are TGTGCCAGCAGCGGAGGGACAGGGAAAGGGTCCTACGAGCAGTACTTC. Its translation is CASSGGTGKGSYEQYF.

This clone has a single count. This chain uses TRBV5-6 with TRBJ2-2; 8 nucleotides align to TRBD1. The germline gives CDR1 SGHDT, CDR2 YYEEEE. CDR3 size: 16 residues. V was pared by 2 bases and J by 7 bases, with 10 bases of the junction left unmatched. The CDR3 reads CASSFVSQGAFGELFF. The DNA for the CDR3 is TGTGCCAGCAGCTTTGTTAGCCAGGGGGCATTCGGGGAGCTGTTTTTT.

The genes are TRBV13 and TRBJ2-7, with D tentatively TRBD2 (5 bases). The CDR3 runs 16 residues. Trimming took 5 bases from V and 4 from J, leaving 21 bases between them. Germline values: CDR1 PRHDT, CDR2 FYEKMQ (reference sequence). This CDR3 is CASSPRPGLAMYEQYF. CDR3 bases: TGTGCCAGCAGCCCACGGCCGGGCCTAGCTATGTACGAGCAGTACTTC.

The CDR3: CASSQDLSGTGGREQYF. CDR3 coding DNA: TGCGCCAGCAGCCAAGATCTATCCGGGACAGGGGGCCGCGAGCAGTACTTC. The rearrangement uses TRBV4-1 and TRBJ2-7; 12 bases map to TRBD1. With 0 bases clipped from V and 6 bases from J, the junction kept 9 bases outside the gene matches. The CDR3 runs 17 residues. Per germline, CDR1 MGHRA and CDR2 YSYEKL.